The clone carrying this T cell receptor beta chain is a singleton in its sample. This CDR3 is built from 18 residues. With 7 bases clipped from V and 0 bases from J, the junction kept 14 bases outside the gene matches. Germline V CDR1 and CDR2: MNHGY, SAAAGT. Profiled with immunoSEQ multiplex PCR; TCRdb holds only in-frame clones, not every one. The table lists about 100,000 clones, around 80% of them singletons. The sample comes from a study of blood T cell repertoires in COVID-19. V is TRBV6-8 and J is TRBJ2-7, with 11 positions matching TRBD2. Material: peripheral blood. The clonotype comes from a man in his fifties or sixties with active or convalescent COVID-19. CDR3 DNA sequence: TGTGCCAGCACTCAGAGGGCTAGCGGGAGGTACAGCTCCTACGAGCAGTACGTC. Amino acids: CASTQRASGRYSSYEQYV.